The source of this T cell receptor (beta chain) is a study of CD8+CD57+ T cells in acquired aplastic anemia. Study details: DNA recovered from sorted CD4+ and CD8+ cells had a mean of approximately 3.4 ug.

Trimming pared 5 bases from V and 10 bases from J, leaving 20 bases between. This CDR3 has 13 amino acids. CDR1 and CDR2 from the germline V gene are DFQATT and SNEGSKA (reference sequence). In this sample, this clonotype turned up a few times. The antigen is undetermined. General study results and limits: Patients and healthy controls showed no significant CD8+ Simpson's diversity difference. A set of 25 to 35 CD8+ CDR3 sequences was shared between patients and controls, and these sequences appeared highly expressed in patients.

CDR3 and TCR beta VDJ profiling relied on genomic DNA as the template. Each CDR3 protein is one row after TCRdb ran MiXCR on the reads. The sample holds approximately 190,000 distinct CDR3 sequences, 50% to 75% seen once. Sequenced material: sorted CD4+, CD8+, or CD8+CD57+ T cells (not recorded which) from PBMCs. J is TRBJ1-2 and V is TRBV20-1; no firm D call. This receptor was taken from a human donor with severe aplastic anemia or a healthy control (not recorded which). This CDR3 is CSAWRATQGDYTF. CDR3 DNA: TGCAGTGCTTGGAGGGCGACCCAAGGTGACTACACCTTC.